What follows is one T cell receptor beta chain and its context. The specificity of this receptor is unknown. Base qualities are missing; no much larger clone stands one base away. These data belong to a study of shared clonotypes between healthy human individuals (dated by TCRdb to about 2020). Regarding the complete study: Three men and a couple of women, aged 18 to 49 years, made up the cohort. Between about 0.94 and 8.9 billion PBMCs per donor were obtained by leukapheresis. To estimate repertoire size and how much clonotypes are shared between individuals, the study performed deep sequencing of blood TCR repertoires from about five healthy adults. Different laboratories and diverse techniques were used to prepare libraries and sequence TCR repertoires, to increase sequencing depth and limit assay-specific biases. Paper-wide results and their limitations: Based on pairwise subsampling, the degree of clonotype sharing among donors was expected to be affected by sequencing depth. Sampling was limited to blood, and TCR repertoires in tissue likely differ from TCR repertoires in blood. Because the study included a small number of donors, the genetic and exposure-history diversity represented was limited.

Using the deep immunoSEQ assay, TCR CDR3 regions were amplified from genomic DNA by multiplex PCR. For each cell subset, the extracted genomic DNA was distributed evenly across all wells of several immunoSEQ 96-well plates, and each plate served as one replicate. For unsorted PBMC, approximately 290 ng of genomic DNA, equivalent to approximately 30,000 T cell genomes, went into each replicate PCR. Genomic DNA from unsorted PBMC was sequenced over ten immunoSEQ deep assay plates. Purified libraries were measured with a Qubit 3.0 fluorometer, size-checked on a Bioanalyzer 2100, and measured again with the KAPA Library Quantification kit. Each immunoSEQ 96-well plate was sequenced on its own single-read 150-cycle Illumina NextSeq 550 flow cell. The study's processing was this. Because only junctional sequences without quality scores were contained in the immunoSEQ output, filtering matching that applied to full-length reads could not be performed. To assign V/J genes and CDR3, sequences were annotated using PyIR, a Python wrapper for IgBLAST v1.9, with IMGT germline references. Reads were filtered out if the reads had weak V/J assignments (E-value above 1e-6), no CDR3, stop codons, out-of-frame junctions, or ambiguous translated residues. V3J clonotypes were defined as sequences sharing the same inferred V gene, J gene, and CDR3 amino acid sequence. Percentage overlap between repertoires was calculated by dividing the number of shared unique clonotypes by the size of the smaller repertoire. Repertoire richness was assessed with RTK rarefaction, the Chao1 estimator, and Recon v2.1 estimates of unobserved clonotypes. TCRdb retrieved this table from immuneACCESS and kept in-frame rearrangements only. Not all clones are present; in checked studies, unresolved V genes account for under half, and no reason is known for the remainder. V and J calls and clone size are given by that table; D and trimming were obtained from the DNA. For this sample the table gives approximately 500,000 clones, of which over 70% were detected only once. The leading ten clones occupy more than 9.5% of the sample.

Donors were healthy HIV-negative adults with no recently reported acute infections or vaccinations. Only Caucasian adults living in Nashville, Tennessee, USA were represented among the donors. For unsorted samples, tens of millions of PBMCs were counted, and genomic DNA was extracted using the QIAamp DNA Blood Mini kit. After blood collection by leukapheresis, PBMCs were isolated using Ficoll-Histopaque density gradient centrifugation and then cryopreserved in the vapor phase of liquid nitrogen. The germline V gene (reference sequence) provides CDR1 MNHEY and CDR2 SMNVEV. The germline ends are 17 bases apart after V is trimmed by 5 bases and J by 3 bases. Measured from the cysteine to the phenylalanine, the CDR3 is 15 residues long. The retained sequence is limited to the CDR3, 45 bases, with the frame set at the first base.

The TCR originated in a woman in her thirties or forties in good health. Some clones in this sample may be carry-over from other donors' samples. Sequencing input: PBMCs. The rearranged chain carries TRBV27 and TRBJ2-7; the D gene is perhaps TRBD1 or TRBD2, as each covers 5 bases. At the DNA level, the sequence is TGTGCCAGCAGTCCTCTGCGAGGGGCGATCTACGAGCAGTACTTC. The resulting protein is CASSPLRGAIYEQYF.